Below are 3 T cell receptor beta chains sequenced from a single sample in a study of shared clonotypes between healthy human individuals. The data were produced by immunoSEQ multiplex PCR, yet TCRdb's version contains in-frame clones alone and is incomplete. Here the sample spans about 2.4 million clones, 80% to 95% being singletons. Specimen: naive CD4+ T cells from PBMCs. Noted subset: CD45RA+ positively selected. Source of these receptors: a man aged 18 to 30 in good health. Some clones in this sample may be carry-over from other donors' samples.

The rearrangement uses TRBV25-1 and TRBJ1-2; D unresolved. Germline V lookup: CDR1 MGHDK, CDR2 SYGVNS. The CDR3 is 12 residues long. V lost 3 bases and J lost 7, with 9 bases in between. CDR3 region: CASSEFPSGYTF. DNA for the CDR3: TGTGCCAGCAGTGAGTTCCCTAGTGGCTACACCTTC.

The V gene is TRBV7-8, the J gene TRBJ2-3; TRBD2 matches 7 bases. Germline V lookup: CDR1 SGHVS, CDR2 FQNEAQ. V dropped 10 bases and J dropped 0; count of bases not matched to a gene: 7. The CDR3 loop spans 14 amino acids. The CDR3 nucleotides read TGTGCCACCGCCTCAGCGGGAAGCACAGATACGCAGTATTTT. This translates into CATASAGSTDTQYF.

The chain combines TRBV6-5 with TRBJ2-7, with 10 bases that match TRBD2. Germline V gene lookup returns CDR1 MNHEY and CDR2 SVGAGI. After removal of 6 bases from V and 5 bases from J, the junction contained 10 bases not matched to a gene. This CDR3 comprises 15 residues. The CDR3 nucleotides are TGTGCCAGCAGACCCCCCACTAGCGGGAAGGACGAGCAGTACTTC. Translating gives CASRPPTSGKDEQYF.